This TCR beta chain stems from a study of blood T cell repertoires in COVID-19. Repertoires were generated with immunoSEQ multiplex PCR, while TCRdb's copy carries only in-frame clones and drops some. The table records tens of thousands of clones, roughly 87% of them present only once. Germline-derived CDR1 and CDR2 are SGHNT and YENEEA. The trim removed 4 bases at V and 2 bases at J, leaving 7 bases unmatched. The CDR3 length is 15 residues. The chain uses TRBV11-3 and TRBJ2-5; 7 bases align to TRBD1. The sequencing input was peripheral blood. The sequence derives from a man aged 55 to 69 with active COVID-19. The CDR3 coding sequence is TGTGCCAGCAGCTCCCGGGACAGCCTGCAAGAGACCCAGTACTTC. Translated: CASSSRDSLQETQYF.